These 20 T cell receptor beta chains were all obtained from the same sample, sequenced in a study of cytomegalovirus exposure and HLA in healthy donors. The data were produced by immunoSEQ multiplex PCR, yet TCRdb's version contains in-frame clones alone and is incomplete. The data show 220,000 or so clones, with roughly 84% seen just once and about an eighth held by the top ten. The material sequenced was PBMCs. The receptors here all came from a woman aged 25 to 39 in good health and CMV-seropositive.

CDR3 DNA: TGTGCCAGCAGCTTCGTCTCCCACTCCTACGAGCAGTACTTC. Residues: CASSFVSHSYEQYF. This chain joins TRBV11-2 and TRBJ2-7; the D is unclear. The V gene's germline CDR1 is SGHAT and CDR2 FQNNGV. The CDR3 is 14 amino acids. Trimming pared 3 bases from V and 0 bases from J, leaving 9 bases between. Looking up the rest from reference TRBV11-2 and TRBJ2-7 gives the full variable domain: EAGVAQSPRYKIIEKRQSVAFWCNPISGHATLYWYQQILGQGPKLLIQFQNNGVVDDSQLPKDRFSAERLKGVDSTLKIQPAKLEDSAVYLCASSFVSHSYEQYFGPGTRLTVT.

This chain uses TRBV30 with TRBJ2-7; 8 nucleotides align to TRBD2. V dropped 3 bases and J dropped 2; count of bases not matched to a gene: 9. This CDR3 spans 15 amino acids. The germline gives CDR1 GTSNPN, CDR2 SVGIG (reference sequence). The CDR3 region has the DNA TGTGCCTGGAGCGACGGGAGGGTTAGGGCCTACGAGCAGTACTTC. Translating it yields CAWSDGRVRAYEQYF.

CDR3 sequence reads: CAISGGLAAPYNEQFF. CDR3 coding DNA: TGTGCCATCAGTGGTGGGCTAGCGGCGCCCTACAATGAGCAGTTCTTC. V gene TRBV10-3 combines with J gene TRBJ2-1; 7 nucleotides line up with TRBD2. The CDR3 length is 16 residues. Unmatched junction bases numbered 8, after V lost 4 bases and J lost 2 bases. Per germline, CDR1 ENHRY and CDR2 SYGVKD.

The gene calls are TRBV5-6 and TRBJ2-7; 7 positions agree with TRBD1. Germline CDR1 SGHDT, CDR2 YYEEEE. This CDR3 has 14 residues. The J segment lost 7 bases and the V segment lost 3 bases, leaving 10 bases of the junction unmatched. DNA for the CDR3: TGTGCCAGCAGCTCAGACAGGGTAGGATGGGAGCAGTACTTC. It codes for CASSSDRVGWEQYF.

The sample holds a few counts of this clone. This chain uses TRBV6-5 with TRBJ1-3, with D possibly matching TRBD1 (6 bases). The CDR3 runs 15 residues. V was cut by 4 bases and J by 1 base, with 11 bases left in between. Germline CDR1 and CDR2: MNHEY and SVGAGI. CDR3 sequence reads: CASSSNRESGNTIYF. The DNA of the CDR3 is TGTGCCAGCAGTTCGAACAGGGAATCTGGAAACACCATATATTTT.

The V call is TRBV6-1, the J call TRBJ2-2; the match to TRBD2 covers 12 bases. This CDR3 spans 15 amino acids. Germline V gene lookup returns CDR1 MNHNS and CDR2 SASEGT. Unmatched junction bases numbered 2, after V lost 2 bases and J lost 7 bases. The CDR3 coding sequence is TGTGCCAGCAGTGAACTAGCGGGAGGGCACGGGGAGCTGTTTTTT. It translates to CASSELAGGHGELFF.

The CDR3, as DNA: TGTGCCAGCAGCCCCGGGGGCGGAAAAACCTACGAGCAGTACTTC. This codes for CASSPGGGKTYEQYF. The rearrangement joins TRBV6-5 to TRBJ2-7, with D perhaps assigned TRBD1 or TRBD2 (6 bases each). The V end lost 6 bases, the J end lost 2 bases, and 17 bases lay between the germline ends. Germline assignment: CDR1 MNHEY and CDR2 SVGAGI. This CDR3 comprises 15 residues.

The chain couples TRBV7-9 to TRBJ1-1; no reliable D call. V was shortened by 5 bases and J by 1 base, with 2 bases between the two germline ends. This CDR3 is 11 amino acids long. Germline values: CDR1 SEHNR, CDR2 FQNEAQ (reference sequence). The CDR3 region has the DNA TGTGCCAGCAGCCAGAACACTGAAGCTTTCTTT. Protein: CASSQNTEAFF.

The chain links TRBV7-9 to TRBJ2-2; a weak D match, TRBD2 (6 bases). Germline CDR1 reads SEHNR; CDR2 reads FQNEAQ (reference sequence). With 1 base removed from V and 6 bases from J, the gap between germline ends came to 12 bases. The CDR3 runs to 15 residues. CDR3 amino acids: CASSLEGGSSGELFF. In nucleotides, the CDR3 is TGTGCCAGCAGCTTAGAAGGAGGGTCATCCGGGGAGCTGTTTTTT.

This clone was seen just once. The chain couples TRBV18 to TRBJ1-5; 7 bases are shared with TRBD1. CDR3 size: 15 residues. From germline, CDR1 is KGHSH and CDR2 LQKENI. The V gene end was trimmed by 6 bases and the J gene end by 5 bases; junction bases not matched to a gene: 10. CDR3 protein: CASSAGQWDYQPQHF. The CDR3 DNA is TGTGCCAGCTCGGCGGGACAGTGGGATTATCAGCCCCAGCATTTT.

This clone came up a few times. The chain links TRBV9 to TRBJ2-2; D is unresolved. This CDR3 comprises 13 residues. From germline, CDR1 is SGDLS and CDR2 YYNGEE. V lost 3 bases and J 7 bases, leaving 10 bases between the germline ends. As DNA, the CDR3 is TGTGCCAGCAGCGCCGACGGTAGCGGGGAGCTGTTTTTT. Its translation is CASSADGSGELFF.

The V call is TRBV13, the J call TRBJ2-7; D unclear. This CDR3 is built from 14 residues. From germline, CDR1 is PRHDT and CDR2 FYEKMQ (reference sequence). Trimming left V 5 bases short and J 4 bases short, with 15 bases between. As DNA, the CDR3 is TGTGCCAGCAGCCAGCGCCAGGCTTTGTACGAGCAGTACTTC. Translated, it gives CASSQRQALYEQYF.

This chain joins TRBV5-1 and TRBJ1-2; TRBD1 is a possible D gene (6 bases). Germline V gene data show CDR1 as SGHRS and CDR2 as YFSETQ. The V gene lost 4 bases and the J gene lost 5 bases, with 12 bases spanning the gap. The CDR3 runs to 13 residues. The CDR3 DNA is TGCGCCAGCAGCCCGGGACAAGAGTATGGCTACACCTTC. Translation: CASSPGQEYGYTF.

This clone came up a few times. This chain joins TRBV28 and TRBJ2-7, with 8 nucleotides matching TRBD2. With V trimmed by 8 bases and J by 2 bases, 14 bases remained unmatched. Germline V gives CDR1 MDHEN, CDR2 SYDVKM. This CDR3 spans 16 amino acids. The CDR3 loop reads CASGRLISGETYEQYF. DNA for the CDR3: TGTGCCAGCGGGAGATTGATTAGCGGGGAAACCTACGAGCAGTACTTC.

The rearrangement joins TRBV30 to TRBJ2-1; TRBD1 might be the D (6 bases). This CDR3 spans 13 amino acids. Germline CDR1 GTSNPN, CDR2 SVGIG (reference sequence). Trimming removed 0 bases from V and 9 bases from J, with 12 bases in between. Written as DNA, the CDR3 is TGTGCCTGGAGTGTACAGGGACATCGTGAGCAGTTCTTC. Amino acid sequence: CAWSVQGHREQFF.

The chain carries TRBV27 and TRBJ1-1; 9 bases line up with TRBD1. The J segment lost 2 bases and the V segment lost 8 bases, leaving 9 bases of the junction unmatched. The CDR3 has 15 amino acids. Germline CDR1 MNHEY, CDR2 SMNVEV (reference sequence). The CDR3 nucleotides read TGTGCCAGCCTCGGTTACAGGGGGCTAAACACTGAAGCTTTCTTT. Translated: CASLGYRGLNTEAFF.

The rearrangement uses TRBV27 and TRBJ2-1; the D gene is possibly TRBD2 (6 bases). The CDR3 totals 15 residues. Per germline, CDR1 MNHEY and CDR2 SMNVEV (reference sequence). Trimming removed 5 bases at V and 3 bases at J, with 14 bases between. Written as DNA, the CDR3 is TGTGCCAGCAGTCCGGGACTCCGTTTCTACAATGAGCAGTTCTTC. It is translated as CASSPGLRFYNEQFF.

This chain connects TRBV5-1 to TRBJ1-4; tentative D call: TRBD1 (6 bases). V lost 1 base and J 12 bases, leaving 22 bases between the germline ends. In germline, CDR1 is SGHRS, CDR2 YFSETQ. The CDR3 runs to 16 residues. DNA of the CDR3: TGCGCCAGCAGCTTGTACGACAGGTGGTCCTCTGGAGAACTGTTTTTT. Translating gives CASSLYDRWSSGELFF. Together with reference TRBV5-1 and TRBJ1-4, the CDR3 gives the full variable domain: KAGVTQTPRYLIKTRGQQVTLSCSPISGHRSVSWYQQTPGQGLQFLFEYFSETQRNKGNFPGRFSGRQFSNSRSEMNVSTLELGDSALYLCASSLYDRWSSGELFFGSGTQLSVL.

The CDR3 nucleotides are TGCAGCGTTAGGGACAGGGTCCCACCTAACTATGGCTACACCTTC. Translation gives CSVRDRVPPNYGYTF. The chain carries TRBV29-1 and TRBJ1-2; 9 bases match TRBD1. CDR1 is SQVTM and CDR2 is ANQGSEA in the germline V gene. With V trimmed by 5 bases and J by 0 bases, 7 bases remained unmatched. The CDR3 sequence is 15 residues long.

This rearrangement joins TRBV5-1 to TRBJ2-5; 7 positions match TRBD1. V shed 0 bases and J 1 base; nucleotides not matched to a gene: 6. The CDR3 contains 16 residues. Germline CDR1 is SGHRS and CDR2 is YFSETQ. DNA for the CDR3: TGCGCCAGCAGCTTGGGGGCAGGGGGATCCCAAGAGACCCAGTACTTC. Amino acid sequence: CASSLGAGGSQETQYF.